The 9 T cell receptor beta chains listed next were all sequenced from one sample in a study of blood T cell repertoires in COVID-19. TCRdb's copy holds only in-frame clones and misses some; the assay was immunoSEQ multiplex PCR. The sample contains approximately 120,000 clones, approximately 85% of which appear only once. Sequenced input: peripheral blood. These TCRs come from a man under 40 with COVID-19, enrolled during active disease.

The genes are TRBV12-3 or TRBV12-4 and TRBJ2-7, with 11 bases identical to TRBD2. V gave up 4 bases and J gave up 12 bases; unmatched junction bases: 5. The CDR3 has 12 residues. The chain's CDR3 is CASSSWTSGLYF. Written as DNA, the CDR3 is TGTGCCAGCAGTTCCTGGACTAGCGGGCTGTACTTC.

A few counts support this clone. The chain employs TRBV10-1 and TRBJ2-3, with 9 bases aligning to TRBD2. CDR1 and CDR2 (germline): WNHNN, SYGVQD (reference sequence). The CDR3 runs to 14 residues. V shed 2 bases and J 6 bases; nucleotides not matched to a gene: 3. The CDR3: CASSEGTSRDTQYF. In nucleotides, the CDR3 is TGCGCCAGCAGTGAGGGGACTAGCAGGGATACGCAGTATTTT.

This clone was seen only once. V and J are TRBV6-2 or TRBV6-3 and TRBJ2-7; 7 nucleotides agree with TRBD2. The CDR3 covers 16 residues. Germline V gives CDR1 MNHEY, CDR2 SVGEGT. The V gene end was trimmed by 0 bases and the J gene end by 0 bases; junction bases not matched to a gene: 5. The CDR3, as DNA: TGTGCCAGCAGTTACTCCTCAGCGGGGAACTCCTACGAGCAGTACTTC. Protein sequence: CASSYSSAGNSYEQYF.

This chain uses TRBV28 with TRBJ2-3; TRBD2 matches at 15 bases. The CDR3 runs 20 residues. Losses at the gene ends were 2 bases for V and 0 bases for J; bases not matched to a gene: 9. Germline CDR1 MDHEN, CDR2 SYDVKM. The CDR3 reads CASSLPSGLAGGSSTDTQYF. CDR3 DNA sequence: TGTGCCAGCAGTTTACCCTCGGGACTAGCGGGGGGCTCTAGCACAGATACGCAGTATTTT.

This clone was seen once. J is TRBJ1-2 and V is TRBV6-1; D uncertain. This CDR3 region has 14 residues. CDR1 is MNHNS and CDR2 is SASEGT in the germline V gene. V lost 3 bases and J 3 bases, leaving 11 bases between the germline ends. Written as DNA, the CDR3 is TGTGCCAGCAGTGACGCCTTCGGGGACTATGGCTACACCTTC. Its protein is CASSDAFGDYGYTF.

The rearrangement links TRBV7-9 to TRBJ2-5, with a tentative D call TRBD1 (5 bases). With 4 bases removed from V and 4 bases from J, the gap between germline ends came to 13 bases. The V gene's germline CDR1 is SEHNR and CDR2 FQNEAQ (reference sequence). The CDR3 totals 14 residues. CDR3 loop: CASSYQGRGETQYF. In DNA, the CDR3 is TGTGCCAGCAGCTACCAGGGTAGGGGAGAGACCCAGTACTTC.

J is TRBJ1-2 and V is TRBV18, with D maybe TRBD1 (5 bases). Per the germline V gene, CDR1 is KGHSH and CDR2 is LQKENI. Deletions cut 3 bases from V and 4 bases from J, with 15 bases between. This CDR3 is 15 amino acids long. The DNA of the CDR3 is TGTGCCAGCTCACCGGAGACAGAGGCTATCTATGGCTACACCTTC. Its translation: CASSPETEAIYGYTF.

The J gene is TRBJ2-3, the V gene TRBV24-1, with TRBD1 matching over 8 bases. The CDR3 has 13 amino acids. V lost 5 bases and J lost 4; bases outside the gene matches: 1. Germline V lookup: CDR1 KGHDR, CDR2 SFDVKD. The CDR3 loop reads CATSATGADTQYF. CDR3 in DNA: TGTGCCACCAGTGCGACAGGGGCAGATACGCAGTATTTT.

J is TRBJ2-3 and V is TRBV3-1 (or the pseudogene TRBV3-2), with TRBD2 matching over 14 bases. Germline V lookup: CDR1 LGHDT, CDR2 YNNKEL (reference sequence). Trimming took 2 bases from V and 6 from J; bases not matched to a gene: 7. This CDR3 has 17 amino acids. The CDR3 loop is CASSQTSGTSGSDTQYF. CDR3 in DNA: TGTGCCAGCAGCCAAACTTCCGGGACTAGCGGGAGTGATACGCAGTATTTT.